Sequencing of this T cell receptor beta chain was carried out in a study of blood T cell repertoires in COVID-19. Whole-study context: Specimens from acute and convalescent COVID-19 originated in the United States, Italy and Spain. T cells, B-cell-depleted T cells, or PBMCs supplied cDNA or gDNA.

V was clipped by 0 bases and J by 5 bases; unmatched bases: 6. Germline assignment: CDR1 GTSNPN and CDR2 SVGIG (reference sequence). CDR3 length: 15 residues. Authors' methods: Amplification from reference gene primers served as the basis for estimated nucleated cell counts. This table comes from immunoSEQ multiplex PCR, and its TCRdb copy is limited to in-frame clones, with some not included. The V and J calls and the clone size are those of that table, but D and trimming were determined from the DNA. The data show 200,000 to 300,000 clones, with roughly four fifths seen just once and 7.5% held by the top ten.

Sample: peripheral blood. The receptor was derived from a woman at least 80 years old with COVID-19, enrolled during active disease. The genes are TRBV30 and TRBJ2-2; 7 nucleotides line up with TRBD1. CDR3 sequence: CAWSVQGKGTGELFF. Here the CDR3 DNA reads TGTGCCTGGAGTGTACAGGGGAAGGGGACCGGGGAGCTGTTTTTT.